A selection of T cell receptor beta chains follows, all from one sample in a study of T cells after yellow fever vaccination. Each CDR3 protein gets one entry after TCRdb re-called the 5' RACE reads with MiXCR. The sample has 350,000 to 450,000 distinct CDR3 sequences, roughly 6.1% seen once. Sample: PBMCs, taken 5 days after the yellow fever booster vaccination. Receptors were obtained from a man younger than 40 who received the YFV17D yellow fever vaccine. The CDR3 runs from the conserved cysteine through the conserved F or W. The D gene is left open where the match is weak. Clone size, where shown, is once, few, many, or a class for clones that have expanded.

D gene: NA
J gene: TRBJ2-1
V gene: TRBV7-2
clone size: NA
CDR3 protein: CASSRDVGGGFVNEQFF
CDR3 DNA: TGTGCCAGCAGCCGGGACGTGGGGGGAGGATTTGTTAATGAGCAGTTCTTC

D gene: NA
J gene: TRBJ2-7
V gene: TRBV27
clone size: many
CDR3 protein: CASSLYRDYEQYF
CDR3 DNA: TGTGCCAGCAGTTTATACAGGGACTACGAGCAGTACTTC

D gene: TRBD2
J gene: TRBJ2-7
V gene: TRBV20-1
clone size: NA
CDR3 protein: CSASKLADRREQYF
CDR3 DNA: TGCAGTGCCTCCAAACTAGCGGATAGGCGCGAGCAGTACTTC

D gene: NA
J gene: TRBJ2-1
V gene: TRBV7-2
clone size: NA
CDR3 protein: CASSSPPAYNEQFF
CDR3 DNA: TGTGCCAGCAGCTCCCCCCCCGCTTACAATGAGCAGTTCTTC

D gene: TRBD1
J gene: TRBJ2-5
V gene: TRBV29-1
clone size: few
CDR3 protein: CSGLQGETQYF
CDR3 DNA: TGCAGCGGGCTACAGGGGGAGACCCAGTACTTC

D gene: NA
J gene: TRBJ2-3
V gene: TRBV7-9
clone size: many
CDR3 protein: CASSLDLVKDTQYF
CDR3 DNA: TGTGCCAGCAGCTTAGATCTAGTCAAAGATACGCAGTATTTT

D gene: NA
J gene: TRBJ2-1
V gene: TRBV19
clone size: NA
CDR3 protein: CASRTTSLDEQFF
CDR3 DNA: TGTGCCAGTAGGACGACTAGTTTGGATGAGCAGTTCTTC

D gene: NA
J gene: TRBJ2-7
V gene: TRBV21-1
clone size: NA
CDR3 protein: CASSKFGRGLNYEQYF
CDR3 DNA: TGTGCCAGCAGCAAGTTTGGCCGGGGGCTAAACTACGAGCAGTACTTC

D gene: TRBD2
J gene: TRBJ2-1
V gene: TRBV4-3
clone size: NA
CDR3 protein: CASSQGLAGANEQFF
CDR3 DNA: TGCGCCAGCAGCCAAGGACTAGCGGGAGCCAATGAGCAGTTCTTC

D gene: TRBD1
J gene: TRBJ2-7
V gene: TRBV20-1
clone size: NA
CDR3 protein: CSARADREFADEQYF
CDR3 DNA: TGCAGTGCTAGAGCCGACAGGGAGTTTGCGGACGAGCAGTACTTC

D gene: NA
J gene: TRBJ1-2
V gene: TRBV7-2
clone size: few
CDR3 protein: CASSNRGGGHGYTF
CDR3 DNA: TGTGCCAGCAGCAACCGGGGCGGGGGGCATGGCTACACCTTC

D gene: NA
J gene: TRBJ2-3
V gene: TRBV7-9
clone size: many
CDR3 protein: CASSPTDTQYF
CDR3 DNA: TGTGCCAGCAGCCCCACAGATACGCAGTATTTT

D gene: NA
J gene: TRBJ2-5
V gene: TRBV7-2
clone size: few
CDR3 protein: CASSSNQGETQYF
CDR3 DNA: TGTGCCAGCAGCTCAAACCAAGGGGAGACCCAGTACTTC

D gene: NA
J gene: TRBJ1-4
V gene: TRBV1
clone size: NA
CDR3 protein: CTSSQLRATNEKLFF
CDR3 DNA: TGCACCAGCAGCCAACTTCGTGCAACTAATGAAAAACTGTTTTTT

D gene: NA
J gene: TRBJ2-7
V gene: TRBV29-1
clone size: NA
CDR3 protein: CSVADGSYEQYF
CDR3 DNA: TGCAGCGTTGCGGACGGCTCCTACGAGCAGTACTTC

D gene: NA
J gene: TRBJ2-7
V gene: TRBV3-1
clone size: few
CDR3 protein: CASSQENRDYEQYF
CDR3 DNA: TGTGCCAGCAGCCAAGAGAACAGGGACTACGAGCAGTACTTC

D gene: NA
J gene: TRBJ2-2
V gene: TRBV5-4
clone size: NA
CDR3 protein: CASSDRQAGGTGELFF
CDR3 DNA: TGTGCCAGCAGCGATAGACAGGCCGGTGGCACCGGGGAGCTGTTTTTT

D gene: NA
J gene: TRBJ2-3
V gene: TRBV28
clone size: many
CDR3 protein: CASSSQLSDTQYF
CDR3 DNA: TGTGCCAGCAGTTCCCAACTATCAGATACGCAGTATTTT

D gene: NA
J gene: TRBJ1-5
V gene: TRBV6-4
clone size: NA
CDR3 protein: CASSDGRNQPQHF
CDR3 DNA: TGTGCCAGCAGTGACGGGCGTAATCAGCCCCAGCATTTT

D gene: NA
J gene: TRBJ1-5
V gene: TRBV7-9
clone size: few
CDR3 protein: CASSLLGGQPQHF
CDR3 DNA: TGTGCCAGCAGCCTATTGGGGGGTCAGCCCCAGCATTTT

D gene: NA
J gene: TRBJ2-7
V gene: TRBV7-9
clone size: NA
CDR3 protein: CASSLRLRVYEQYF
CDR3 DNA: TGTGCCAGCAGCTTAAGGTTGAGAGTTTACGAGCAGTACTTC

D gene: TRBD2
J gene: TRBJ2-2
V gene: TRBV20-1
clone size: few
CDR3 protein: CSARDPLAGKGVGTGELFF
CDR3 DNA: TGCAGTGCTAGAGATCCCCTAGCGGGAAAGGGGGTTGGGACCGGGGAGCTGTTTTTT

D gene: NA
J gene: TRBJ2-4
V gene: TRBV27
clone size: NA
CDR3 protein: CASTTLGNENIQYF
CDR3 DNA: TGTGCCAGCACCACTCTAGGGAACGAAAACATTCAGTACTTC

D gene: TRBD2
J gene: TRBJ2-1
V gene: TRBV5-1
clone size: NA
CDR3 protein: CASSLDSGRFDEQFF
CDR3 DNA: TGCGCCAGCAGCTTGGACAGCGGGAGGTTTGATGAGCAGTTCTTC

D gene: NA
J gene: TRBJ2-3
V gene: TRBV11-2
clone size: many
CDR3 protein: CASSRGTSTDTQYF
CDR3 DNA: TGTGCCAGCAGTCGGGGTACGAGCACAGATACGCAGTATTTT

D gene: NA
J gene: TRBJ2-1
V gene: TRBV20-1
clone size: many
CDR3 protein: CSASGDTYNEQFF
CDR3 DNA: TGCAGTGCTAGCGGGGACACCTACAATGAGCAGTTCTTC

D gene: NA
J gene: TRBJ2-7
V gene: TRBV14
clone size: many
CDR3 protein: CASSPALPTGYYEQYF
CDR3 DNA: TGTGCCAGCAGCCCCGCCCTCCCTACAGGGTACTACGAGCAGTACTTC

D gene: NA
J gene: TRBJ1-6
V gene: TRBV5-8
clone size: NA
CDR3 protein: CASRLGGVSSYNSPLHF
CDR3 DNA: TGTGCCAGCAGACTCGGGGGGGTGAGCTCCTATAATTCACCCCTCCACTTT

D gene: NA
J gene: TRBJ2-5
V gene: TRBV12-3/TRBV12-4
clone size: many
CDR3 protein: CASLGLPGETQYF
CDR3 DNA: TGTGCCAGTCTGGGACTCCCGGGGGAGACCCAGTACTTC

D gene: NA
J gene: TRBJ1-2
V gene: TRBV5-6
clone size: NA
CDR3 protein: CASMATRNYGYTF
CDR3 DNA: TGTGCCAGCATGGCGACTCGTAACTATGGCTACACCTTC

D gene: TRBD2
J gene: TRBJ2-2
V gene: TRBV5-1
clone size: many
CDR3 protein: CASTGLAGVGELFF
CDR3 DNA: TGCGCCAGCACCGGCCTAGCGGGGGTCGGGGAGCTGTTTTTT

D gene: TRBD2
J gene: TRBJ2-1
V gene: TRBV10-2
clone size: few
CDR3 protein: CASSETSGRSLREQFF
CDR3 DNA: TGCGCCAGCAGTGAGACTAGCGGGAGGAGCCTCCGTGAGCAGTTCTTC

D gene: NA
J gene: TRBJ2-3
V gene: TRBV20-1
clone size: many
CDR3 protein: CSGAGSYTQYF
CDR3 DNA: TGCAGTGGGGCGGGATCGTATACGCAGTATTTT

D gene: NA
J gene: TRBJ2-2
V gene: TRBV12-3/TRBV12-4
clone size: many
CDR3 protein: CASIPLRLTTGELFF
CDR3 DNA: TGTGCCAGCATCCCTCTGCGTCTTACCACCGGGGAGCTGTTTTTT

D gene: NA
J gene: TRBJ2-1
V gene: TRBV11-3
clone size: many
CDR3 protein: CASSLDTSSNEQFF
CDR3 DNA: TGTGCCAGCAGCTTAGACACTAGCTCCAATGAGCAGTTCTTC

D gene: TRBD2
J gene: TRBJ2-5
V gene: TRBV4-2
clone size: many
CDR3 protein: CASSQDGGLAGDRRAQYF
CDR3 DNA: TGTGCCAGCAGCCAAGATGGGGGACTAGCGGGTGATCGCAGGGCCCAGTACTTC

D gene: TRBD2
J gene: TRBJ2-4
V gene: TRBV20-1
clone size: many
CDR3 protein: CSATLAGDRNIQYF
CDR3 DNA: TGCAGTGCCACCCTAGCGGGGGACCGAAACATTCAGTACTTC